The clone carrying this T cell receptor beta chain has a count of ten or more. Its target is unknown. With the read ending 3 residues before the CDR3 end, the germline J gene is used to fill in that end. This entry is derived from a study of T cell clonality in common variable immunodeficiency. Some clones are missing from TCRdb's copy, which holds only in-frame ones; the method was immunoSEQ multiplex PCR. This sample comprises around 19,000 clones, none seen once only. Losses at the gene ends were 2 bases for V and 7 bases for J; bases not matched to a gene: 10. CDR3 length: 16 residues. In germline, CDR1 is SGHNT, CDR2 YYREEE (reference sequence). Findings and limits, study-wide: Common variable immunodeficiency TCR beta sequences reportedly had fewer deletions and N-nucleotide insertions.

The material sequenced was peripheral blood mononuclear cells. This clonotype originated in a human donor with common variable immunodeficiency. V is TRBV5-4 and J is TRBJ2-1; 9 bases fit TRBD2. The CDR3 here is CASSLGTTSGHNEQFF. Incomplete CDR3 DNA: TGTGCCAGCAGCTTAGGTACGACTAGCGGCCATAATGAG.